This T cell receptor beta chain originates from a study of blood T cells in healthy people across ages. Through a sample-barcoded 5' primer and a J-beta primer mix, a second PCR was run for roughly 6 to 12 cycles. TCRdb re-derived calls from the 5' RACE reads in MiXCR, one entry per CDR3 protein. In the table there are about 970,000 distinct CDR3 sequences, roughly 51% of which are singletons. The source is a woman aged 60-75 years in good health. Input material: blood.

The DNA for the CDR3 is TGTGCCAGCAGCCTGCGAGACTCTATAGCCAAAAACATTCAGTACTTC. It codes for CASSLRDSIAKNIQYF. This chain joins TRBV7-2 and TRBJ2-4; D remains unclear. Germline assignment: CDR1 SGHTA and CDR2 FQGNSA. V lost 5 bases, J lost 0 bases, and 14 bases lay in between. The CDR3 is made up of 16 amino acids.